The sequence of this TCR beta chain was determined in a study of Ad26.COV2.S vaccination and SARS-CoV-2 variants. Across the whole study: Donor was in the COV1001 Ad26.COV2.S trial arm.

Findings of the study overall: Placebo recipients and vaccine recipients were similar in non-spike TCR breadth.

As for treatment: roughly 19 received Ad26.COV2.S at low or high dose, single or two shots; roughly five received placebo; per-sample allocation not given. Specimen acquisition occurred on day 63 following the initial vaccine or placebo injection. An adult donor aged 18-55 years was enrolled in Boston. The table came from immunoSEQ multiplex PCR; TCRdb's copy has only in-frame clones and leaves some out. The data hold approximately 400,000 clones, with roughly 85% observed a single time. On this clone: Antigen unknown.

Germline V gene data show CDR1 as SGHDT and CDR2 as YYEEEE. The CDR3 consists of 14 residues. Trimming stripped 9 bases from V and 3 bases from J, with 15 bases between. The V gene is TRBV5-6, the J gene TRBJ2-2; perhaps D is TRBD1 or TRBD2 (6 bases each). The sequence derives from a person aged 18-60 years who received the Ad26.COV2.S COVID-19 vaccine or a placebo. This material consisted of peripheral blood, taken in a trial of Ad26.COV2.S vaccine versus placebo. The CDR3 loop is CATAGQGYTGELFF. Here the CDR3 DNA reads TGTGCCACCGCGGGGCAGGGGTACACCGGGGAGCTGTTTTTT.